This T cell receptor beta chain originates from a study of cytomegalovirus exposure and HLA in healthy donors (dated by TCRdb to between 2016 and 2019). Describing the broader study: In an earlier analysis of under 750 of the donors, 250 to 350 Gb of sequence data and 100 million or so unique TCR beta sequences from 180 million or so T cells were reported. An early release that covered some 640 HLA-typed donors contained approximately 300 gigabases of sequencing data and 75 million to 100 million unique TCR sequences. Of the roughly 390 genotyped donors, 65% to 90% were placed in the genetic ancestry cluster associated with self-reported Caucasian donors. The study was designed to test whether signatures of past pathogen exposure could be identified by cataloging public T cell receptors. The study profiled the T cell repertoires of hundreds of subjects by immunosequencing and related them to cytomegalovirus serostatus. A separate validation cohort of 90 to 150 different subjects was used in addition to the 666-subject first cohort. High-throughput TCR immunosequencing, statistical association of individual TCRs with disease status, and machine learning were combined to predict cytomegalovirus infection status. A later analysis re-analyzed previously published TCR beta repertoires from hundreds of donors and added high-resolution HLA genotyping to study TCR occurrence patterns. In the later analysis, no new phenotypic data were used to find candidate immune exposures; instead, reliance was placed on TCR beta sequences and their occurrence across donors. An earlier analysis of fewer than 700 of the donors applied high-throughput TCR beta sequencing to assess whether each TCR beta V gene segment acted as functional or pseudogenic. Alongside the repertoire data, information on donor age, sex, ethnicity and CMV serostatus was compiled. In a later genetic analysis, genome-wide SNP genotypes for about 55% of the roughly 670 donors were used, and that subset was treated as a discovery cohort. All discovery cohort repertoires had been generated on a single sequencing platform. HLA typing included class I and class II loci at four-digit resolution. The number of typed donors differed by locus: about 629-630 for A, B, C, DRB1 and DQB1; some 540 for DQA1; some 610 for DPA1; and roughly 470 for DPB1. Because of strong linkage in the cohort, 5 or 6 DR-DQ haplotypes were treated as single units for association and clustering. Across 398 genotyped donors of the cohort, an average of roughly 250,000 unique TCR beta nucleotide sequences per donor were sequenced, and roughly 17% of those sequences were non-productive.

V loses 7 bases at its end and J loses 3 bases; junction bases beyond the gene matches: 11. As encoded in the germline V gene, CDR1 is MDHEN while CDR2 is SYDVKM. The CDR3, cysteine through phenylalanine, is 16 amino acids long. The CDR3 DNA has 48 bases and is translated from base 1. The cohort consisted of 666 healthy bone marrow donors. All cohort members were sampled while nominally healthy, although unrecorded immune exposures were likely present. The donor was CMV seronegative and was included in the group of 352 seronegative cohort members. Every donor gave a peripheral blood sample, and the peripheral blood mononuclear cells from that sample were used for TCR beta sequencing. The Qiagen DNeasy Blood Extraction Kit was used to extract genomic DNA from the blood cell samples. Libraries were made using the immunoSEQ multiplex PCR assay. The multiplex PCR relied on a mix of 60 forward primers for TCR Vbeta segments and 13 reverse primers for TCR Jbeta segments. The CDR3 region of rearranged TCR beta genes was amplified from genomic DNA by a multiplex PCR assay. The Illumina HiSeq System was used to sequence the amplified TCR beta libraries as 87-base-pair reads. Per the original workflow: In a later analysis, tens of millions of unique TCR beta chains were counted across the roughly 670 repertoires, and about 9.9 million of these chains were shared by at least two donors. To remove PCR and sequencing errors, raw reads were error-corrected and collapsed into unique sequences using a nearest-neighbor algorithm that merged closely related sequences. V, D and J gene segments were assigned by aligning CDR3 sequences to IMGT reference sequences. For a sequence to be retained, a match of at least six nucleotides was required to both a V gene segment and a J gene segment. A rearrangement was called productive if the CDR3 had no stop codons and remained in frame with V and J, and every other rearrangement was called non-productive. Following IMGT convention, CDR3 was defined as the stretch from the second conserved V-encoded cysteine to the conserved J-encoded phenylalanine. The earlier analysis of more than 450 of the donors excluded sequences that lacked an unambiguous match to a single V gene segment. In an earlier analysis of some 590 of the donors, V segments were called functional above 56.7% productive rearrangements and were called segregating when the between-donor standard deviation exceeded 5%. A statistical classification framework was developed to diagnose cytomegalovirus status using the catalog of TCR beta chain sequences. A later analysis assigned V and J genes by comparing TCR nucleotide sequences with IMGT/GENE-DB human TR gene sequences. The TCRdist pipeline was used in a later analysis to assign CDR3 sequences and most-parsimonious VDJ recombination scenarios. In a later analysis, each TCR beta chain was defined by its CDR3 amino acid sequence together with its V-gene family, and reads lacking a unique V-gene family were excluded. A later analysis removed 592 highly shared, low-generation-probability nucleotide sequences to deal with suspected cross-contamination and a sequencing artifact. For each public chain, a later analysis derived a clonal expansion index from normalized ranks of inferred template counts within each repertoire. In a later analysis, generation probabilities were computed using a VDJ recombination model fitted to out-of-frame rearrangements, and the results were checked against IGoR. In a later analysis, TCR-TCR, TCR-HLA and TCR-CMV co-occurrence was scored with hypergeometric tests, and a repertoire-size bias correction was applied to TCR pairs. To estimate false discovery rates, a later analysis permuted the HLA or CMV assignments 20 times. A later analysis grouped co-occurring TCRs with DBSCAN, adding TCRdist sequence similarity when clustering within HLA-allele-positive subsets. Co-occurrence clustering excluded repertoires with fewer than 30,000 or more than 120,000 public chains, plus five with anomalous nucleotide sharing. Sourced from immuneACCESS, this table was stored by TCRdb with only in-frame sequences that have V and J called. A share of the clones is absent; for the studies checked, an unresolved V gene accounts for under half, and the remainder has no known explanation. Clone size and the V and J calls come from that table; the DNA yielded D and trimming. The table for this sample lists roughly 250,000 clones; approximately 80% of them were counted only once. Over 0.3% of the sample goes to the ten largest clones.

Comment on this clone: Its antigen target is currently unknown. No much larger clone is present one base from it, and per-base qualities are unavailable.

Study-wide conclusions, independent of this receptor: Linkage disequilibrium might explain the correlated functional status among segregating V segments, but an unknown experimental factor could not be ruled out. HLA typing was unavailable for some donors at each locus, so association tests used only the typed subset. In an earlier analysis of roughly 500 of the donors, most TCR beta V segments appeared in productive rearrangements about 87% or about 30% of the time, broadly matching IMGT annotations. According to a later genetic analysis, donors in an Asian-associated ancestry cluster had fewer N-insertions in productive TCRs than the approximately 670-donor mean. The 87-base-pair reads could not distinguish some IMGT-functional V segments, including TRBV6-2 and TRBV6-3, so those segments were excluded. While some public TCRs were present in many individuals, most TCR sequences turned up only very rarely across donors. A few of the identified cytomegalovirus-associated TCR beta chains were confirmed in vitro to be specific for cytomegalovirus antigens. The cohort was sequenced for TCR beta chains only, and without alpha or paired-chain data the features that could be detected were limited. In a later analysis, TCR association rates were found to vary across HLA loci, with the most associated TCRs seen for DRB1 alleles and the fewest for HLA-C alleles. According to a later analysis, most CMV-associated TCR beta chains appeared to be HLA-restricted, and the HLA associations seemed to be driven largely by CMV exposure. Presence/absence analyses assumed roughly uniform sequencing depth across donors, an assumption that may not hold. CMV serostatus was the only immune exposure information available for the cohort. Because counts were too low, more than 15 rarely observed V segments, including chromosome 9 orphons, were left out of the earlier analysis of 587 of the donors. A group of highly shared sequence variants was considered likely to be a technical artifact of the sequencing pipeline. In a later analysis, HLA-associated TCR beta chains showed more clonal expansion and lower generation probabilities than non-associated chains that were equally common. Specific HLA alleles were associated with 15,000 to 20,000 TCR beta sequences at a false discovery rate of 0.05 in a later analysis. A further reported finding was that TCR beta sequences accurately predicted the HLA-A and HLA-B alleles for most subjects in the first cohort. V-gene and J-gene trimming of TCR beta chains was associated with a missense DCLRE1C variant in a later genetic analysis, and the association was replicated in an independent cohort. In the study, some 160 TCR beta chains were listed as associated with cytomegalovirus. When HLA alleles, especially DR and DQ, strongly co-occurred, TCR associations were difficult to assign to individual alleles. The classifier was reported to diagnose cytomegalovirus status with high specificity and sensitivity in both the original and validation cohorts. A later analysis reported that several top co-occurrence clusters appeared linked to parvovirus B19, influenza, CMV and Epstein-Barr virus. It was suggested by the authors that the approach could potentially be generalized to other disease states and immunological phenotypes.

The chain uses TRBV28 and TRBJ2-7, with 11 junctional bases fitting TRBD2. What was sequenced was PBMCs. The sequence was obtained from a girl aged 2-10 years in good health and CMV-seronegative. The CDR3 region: CASTGLTSGKVYEQYF. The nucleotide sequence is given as TGTGCCAGCACAGGACTGACTAGCGGGAAGGTCTACGAGCAGTACTTC. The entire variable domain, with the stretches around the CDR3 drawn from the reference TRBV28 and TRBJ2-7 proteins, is DVKVTQSSRYLVKRTGEKVFLECVQDMDHENMFWYRQDPGLGLRLIYFSYDVKMKEKGDIPEGYSVSREKKERFSLILESASTNQTSMYLCASTGLTSGKVYEQYFGPGTRLTVT.